Listed here is a single T cell receptor beta chain. The antigen remains unidentified. Template switching introduced a universal primer site, and the cDNA bore unique molecular identifiers. TCRdb re-analysed the 5' RACE reads in MiXCR, keeping a single row per CDR3 protein. The data hold around 670,000 distinct CDR3 sequences, with 5.5% to 7.5% observed a single time. This entry is derived from a study of identical twins. Trimming at V came to 4 bases and at J to 3 bases, leaving 4 bases not matched to a gene. CDR1 and CDR2 from the germline V gene are MNHEY and SVGEGT. This CDR3 spans 15 amino acids. Study-wide findings and caveats: The study found excess low generation probability among twin-shared out-of-frame alpha sequences.

V usage is TRBV6-2 or TRBV6-3 and J usage is TRBJ2-7, with 12 bases fitting TRBD2. The sequenced sample consisted of naive T cells sorted from blood. This TCR came from a man aged 18 to 30 in good health. The CDR3 sequence is CASSSAGLAGYEQYV. The CDR3 nucleotides are TGTGCCAGCAGTTCCGCGGGACTAGCGGGCTACGAGCAGTACGTC.